The 10 T cell receptor beta chains below all came from one sample that was sequenced in a study of blood T cell repertoires in COVID-19. Profiling relied on immunoSEQ multiplex PCR, and the TCRdb table lists in-frame clones only, not all of them. The table records about 190,000 clones, around 85% of them present only once. Sequencing was done on a sample of PBMCs or T cells enriched from blood (not recorded which). The receptors stem from a woman aged 30 to 39 who had recovered from COVID-19.

This chain connects TRBV7-6 to TRBJ1-4, with D possibly being TRBD1 (6 bases). Germline-derived CDR1 and CDR2 are SGHVS and FNYEAQ. CDR3 length: 16 amino acids. With 2 bases removed from V and 4 bases from J, the gap between germline ends came to 14 bases. As DNA, the CDR3 is TGTGCCAGCAGCTTAATATTGGGCAGGGGTAATGAAAAACTGTTTTTT. Residues: CASSLILGRGNEKLFF.

J is TRBJ1-3 and V is TRBV11-2; D not certain. The CDR3 is 15 residues long. Germline V CDR1 and CDR2: SGHAT, FQNNGV. V lost 5 bases and J 0 bases, leaving 11 bases between the germline ends. The CDR3 reads CASSLELPSGNTIYF. The CDR3 DNA reads as TGTGCCAGCAGCCTCGAACTTCCCTCTGGAAACACCATATATTTT.

This clone was seen repeatedly, ten times or more. This chain joins TRBV19 and TRBJ1-2; D is possibly TRBD1 (5 bases). Trimming removed 0 bases from V and 4 bases from J, with 9 bases in between. Germline V gene sequence: CDR1 LNHDA, CDR2 SQIVND (reference sequence). The CDR3 spans 14 residues. The CDR3, as DNA: TGTGCCAGTAGTATAGATCCCAGGGTCTATGGCTACACCTTC. Its translation: CASSIDPRVYGYTF.

The gene calls are TRBV11-3 and TRBJ1-1; D unclear. There are 13 residues in the CDR3. CDR1 is SGHNT and CDR2 is YENEEA in the germline V gene. Trimming stripped 5 bases from V and 4 bases from J, with 11 bases between. The CDR3 here is CASSPRGRTEAFF. The CDR3 coding sequence is TGTGCCAGCAGCCCCCGAGGTCGCACTGAAGCTTTCTTT.

V and J are TRBV7-2 and TRBJ2-7, with a weak D call TRBD1 (6 bases). CDR1 and CDR2 (germline): SGHTA, FQGNSA. V lost 0 bases, J lost 2 bases, and 26 bases lay in between. This CDR3 has 20 amino acids. The CDR3 nucleotides are TGTGCCAGCAGCTTAGCATGGATAGGGATACAGGGTCCCCTAACCTACGAGCAGTACGTC. Translating it yields CASSLAWIGIQGPLTYEQYV.

The V call is TRBV7-6, the J call TRBJ2-5; 9 bases line up with TRBD2. The junction had 5 bases not matched to a gene; V was cut back by 5 bases and J by 4 bases. The CDR3 extends over 14 amino acids. Per the germline V gene, CDR1 is SGHVS and CDR2 is FNYEAQ. The chain's CDR3 is CASSGSGSVETQYF. DNA for the CDR3: TGTGCCAGCAGCGGTAGCGGGAGCGTAGAGACCCAGTACTTC. The complete variable domain, with remaining parts taken from reference TRBV7-6 and TRBJ2-5, reads GAGVSQSPRYKVTKRGQDVALRCDPISGHVSLYWYRQALGQGPEFLTYFNYEAQQDKSGLPNDRFSAERPEGSISTLTIQRTEQRDSAMYRCASSGSGSVETQYFGPGTRLLVL.

The table lists this clone with a count of one. This rearrangement joins TRBV19 to TRBJ2-3; 7 bases line up with TRBD1. The CDR3 covers 15 residues. Germline values: CDR1 LNHDA, CDR2 SQIVND (reference sequence). The junction had 12 bases not matched to a gene; V was cut back by 7 bases and J by 5 bases. CDR3 amino acids: CASTQGGRARDTQYF. CDR3 nucleotide sequence: TGTGCCAGTACCCAAGGGGGCAGGGCGAGAGATACGCAGTATTTT.

The chain joins TRBV1 to TRBJ2-5; the table's D call, TRBD2, has no DNA check behind it. TRBV1 is designated a pseudogene. The CDR3 extends over 14 amino acids. The CDR3 nucleotides read TGCACCAGCAGCCACAAGCTAGTTCAAGAGACCCAGTACTTC. This codes for CTSSHKLVQETQYF.

A single count supports this clone. V and J are TRBV27 and TRBJ2-5, with D uncertain. Per the germline V gene, CDR1 is MNHEY and CDR2 is SMNVEV (reference sequence). Trimming took off 6 bases at V and 5 bases at J, with 16 bases between the two ends. This CDR3 is built from 14 residues. CDR3 bases: TGTGCCAGCAGCCCAAGCCCTTTCCCCGAGACCCAGTACTTC. This translates into CASSPSPFPETQYF.

In its sample, this clone was seen once. The V call is TRBV9, the J call TRBJ1-4; 7 bases are a match to TRBD1. Germline lookup yields CDR1 SGDLS and CDR2 YYNGEE. This CDR3 comprises 17 residues. Losses at the gene ends were 7 bases for V and 3 bases for J; bases not matched to a gene: 15. The CDR3 loop is CASSNRGLVFSNEKLFF. The DNA of the CDR3 is TGTGCCAGCTCAAACAGGGGTCTCGTGTTCTCTAATGAAAAACTGTTTTTT.